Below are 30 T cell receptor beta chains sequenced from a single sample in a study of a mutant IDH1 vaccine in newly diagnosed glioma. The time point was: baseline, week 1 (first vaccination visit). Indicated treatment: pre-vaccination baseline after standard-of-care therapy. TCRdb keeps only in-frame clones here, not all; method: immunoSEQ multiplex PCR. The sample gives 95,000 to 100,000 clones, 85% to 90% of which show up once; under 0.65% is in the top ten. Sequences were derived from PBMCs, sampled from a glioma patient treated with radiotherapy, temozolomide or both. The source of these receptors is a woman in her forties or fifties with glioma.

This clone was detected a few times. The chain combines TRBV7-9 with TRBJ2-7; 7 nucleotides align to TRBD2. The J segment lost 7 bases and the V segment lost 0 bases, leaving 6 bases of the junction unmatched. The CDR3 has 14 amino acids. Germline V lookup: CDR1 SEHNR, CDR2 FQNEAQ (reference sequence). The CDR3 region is CASSLAGGPGEQYF. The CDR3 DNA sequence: TGTGCCAGCAGCTTAGCGGGAGGGCCGGGGGAGCAGTACTTC.

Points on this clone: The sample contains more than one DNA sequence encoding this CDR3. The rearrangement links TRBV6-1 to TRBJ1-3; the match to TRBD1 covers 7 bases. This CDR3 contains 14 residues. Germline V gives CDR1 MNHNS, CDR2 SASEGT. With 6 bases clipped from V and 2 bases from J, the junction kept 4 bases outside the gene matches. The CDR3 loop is CASRPQGTGNTIYF. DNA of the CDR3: TGTGCCAGCAGGCCACAGGGGACTGGAAACACCATATATTTT.

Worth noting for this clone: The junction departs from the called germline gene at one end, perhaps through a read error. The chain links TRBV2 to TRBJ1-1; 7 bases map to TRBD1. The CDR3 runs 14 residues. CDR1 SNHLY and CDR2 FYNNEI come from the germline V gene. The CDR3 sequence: CASSTGTENIEAFF. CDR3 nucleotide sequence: TGTGCCAGCAGTACCGGGACAGAGAACATTGAAGCTTTCTTT.

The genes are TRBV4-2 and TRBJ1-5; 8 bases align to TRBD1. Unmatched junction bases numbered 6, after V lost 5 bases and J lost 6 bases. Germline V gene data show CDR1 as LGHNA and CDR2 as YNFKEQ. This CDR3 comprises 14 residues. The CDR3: CASSADRVGQPQHF. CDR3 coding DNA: TGTGCCAGCAGCGCGGACAGGGTGGGTCAGCCCCAGCATTTT.

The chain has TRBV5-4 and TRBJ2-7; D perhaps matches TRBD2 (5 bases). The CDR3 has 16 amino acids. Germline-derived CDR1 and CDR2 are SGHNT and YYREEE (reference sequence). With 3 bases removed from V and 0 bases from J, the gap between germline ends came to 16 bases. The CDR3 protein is CASSSRDFWNSYEQYF. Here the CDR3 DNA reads TGTGCCAGCAGCTCGAGGGATTTCTGGAACTCCTACGAGCAGTACTTC.

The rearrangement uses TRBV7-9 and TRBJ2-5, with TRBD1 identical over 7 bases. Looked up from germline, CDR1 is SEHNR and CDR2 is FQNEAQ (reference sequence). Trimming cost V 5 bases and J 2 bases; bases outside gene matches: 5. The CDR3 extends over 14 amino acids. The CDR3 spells CASSHDRDQETQYF. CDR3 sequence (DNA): TGTGCCAGCAGCCACGACAGGGATCAAGAGACCCAGTACTTC. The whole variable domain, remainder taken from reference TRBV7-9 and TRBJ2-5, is DTGVSQNPRHKITKRGQNVTFRCDPISEHNRLYWYRQTLGQGPEFLTYFQNEAQLEKSRLLSDRFSAERPKGSFSTLEIQRTEQGDSAMYLCASSHDRDQETQYFGPGTRLLVL.

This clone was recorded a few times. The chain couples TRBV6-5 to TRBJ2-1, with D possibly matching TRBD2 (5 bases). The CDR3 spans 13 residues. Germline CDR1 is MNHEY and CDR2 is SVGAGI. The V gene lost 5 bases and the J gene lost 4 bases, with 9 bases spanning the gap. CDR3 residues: CASSRTAYNEQFF. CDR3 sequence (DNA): TGTGCCAGCAGTCGGACTGCTTACAATGAGCAGTTCTTC.

CDR3 nucleotide sequence: TGTGCCAGCAGTTACTCGAGGAGAGGGGGCGGTGAGCAGTTCTTC. Its translation is CASSYSRRGGGEQFF. The chain uses TRBV6-5 and TRBJ2-1, with 7 bases fitting TRBD1. Germline loops: CDR1 MNHEY, CDR2 SVGAGI. The CDR3 consists of 15 residues. V lost 0 bases and J lost 9; bases outside the gene matches: 8.

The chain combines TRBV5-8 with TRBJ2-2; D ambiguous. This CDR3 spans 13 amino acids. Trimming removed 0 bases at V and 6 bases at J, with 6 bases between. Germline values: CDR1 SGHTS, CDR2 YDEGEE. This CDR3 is CASSLAWPGELFF. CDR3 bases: TGTGCCAGCAGCTTGGCCTGGCCCGGGGAGCTGTTTTTT.

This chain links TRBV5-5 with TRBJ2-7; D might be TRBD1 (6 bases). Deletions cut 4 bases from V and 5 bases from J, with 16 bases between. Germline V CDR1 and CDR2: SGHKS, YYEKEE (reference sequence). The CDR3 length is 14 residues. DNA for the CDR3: TGTGCCAGCAGCCTCACAGGGACGGTGCACGAGCAGTACTTC. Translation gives CASSLTGTVHEQYF.

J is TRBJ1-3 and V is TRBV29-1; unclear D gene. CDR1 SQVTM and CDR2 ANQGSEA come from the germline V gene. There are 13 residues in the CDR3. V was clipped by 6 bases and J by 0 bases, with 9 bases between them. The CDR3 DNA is TGCAGCGTACACACGGGCTCTGGAAACACCATATATTTT. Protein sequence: CSVHTGSGNTIYF.

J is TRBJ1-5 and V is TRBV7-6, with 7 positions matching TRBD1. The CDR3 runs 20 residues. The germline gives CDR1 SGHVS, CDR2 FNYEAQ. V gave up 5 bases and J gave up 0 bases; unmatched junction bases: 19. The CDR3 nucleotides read TGTGCCAGCAGCCAGGGTCCCCTGGGGACAGACCTTTATAGCAATCAGCCCCAGCATTTT. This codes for CASSQGPLGTDLYSNQPQHF.

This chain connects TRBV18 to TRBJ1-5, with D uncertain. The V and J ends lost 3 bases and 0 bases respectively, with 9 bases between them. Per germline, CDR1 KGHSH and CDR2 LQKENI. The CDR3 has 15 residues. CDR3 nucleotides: TGTGCCAGCTCACCCCCGGGGAATAGCAATCAGCCCCAGCATTTT. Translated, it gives CASSPPGNSNQPQHF.

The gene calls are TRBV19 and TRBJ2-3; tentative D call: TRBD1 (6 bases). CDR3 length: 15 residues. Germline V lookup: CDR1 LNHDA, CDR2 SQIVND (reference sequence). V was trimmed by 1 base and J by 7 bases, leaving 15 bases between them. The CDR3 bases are TGTGCCAGTAGTATAGGGACAGCGGCATCTCATACGCAGTATTTT. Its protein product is CASSIGTAASHTQYF.

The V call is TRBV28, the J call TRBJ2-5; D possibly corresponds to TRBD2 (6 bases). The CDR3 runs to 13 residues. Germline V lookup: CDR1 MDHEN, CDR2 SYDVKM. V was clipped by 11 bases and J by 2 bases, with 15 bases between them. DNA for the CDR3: TGTGCCGGGGGGTCGGGGCGACAAGAGACCCAGTACTTC. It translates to CAGGSGRQETQYF. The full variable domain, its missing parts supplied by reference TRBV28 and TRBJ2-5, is DVKVTQSSRYLVKRTGEKVFLECVQDMDHENMFWYRQDPGLGLRLIYFSYDVKMKEKGDIPEGYSVSREKKERFSLILESASTNQTSMYLCAGGSGRQETQYFGPGTRLLVL.

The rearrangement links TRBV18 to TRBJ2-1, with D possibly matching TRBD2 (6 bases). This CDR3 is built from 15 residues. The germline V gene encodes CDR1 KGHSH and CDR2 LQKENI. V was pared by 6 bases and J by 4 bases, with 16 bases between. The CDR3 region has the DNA TGTGCCAGCTCCCGCCCGGGGGAATGGTACAATGAGCAGTTCTTC. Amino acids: CASSRPGEWYNEQFF.

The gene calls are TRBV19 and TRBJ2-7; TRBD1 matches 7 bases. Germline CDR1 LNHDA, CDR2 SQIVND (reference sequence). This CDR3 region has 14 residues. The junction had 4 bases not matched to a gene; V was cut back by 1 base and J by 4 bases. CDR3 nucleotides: TGTGCCAGTAGTATAGCCAGGGGGAAATACGAGCAGTACTTC. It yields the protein CASSIARGKYEQYF. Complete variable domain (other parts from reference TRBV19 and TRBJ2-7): DGGITQSPKYLFRKEGQNVTLSCEQNLNHDAMYWYRQDPGQGLRLIYYSQIVNDFQKGDIAEGYSVSREKKESFPLTVTSAQKNPTAFYLCASSIARGKYEQYFGPGTRLTVT.

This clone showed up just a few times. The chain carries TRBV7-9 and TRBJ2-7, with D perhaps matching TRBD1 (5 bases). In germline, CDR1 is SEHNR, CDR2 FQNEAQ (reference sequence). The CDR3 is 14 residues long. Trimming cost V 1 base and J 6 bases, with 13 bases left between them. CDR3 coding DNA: TGTGCCAGCAGCTTAGACAGGTGGGGTAGCGAGCAGTACTTC. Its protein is CASSLDRWGSEQYF.

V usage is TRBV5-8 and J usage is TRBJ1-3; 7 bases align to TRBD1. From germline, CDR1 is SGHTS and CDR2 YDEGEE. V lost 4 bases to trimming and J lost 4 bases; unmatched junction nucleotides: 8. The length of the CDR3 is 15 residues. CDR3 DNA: TGTGCCAGCAGCGCGTCCGGGACAGTCGGAAACACCATATATTTT. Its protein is CASSASGTVGNTIYF.

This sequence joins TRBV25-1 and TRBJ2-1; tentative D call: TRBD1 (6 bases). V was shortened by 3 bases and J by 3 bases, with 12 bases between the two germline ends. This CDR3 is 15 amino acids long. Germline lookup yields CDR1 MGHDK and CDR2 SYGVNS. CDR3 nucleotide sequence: TGTGCCAGCAGTGACCCTTCGGACAGCTACAATGAGCAGTTCTTC. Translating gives CASSDPSDSYNEQFF. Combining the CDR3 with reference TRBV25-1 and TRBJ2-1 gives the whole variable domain EADIYQTPRYLVIGTGKKITLECSQTMGHDKMYWYQQDPGMELHLIHYSYGVNSTEKGDLSSESTVSRIRTEHFPLTLESARPSHTSQYLCASSDPSDSYNEQFFGPGTRLTVL.

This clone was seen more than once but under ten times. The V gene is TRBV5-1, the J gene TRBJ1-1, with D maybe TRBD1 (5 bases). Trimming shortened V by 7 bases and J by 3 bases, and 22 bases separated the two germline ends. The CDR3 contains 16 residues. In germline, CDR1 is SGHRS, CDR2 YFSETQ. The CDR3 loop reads CASFSSLGRADTEAFF. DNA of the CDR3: TGCGCCAGCTTCTCATCATTGGGCAGGGCGGACACTGAAGCTTTCTTT. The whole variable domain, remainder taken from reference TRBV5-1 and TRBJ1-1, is KAGVTQTPRYLIKTRGQQVTLSCSPISGHRSVSWYQQTPGQGLQFLFEYFSETQRNKGNFPGRFSGRQFSNSRSEMNVSTLELGDSALYLCASFSSLGRADTEAFFGQGTRLTVV.

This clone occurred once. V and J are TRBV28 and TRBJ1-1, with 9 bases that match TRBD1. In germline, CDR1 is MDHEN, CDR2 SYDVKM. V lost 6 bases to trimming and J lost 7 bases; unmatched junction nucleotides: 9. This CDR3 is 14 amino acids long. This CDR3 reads CASRLQGATGEAFF. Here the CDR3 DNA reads TGTGCCAGCAGGTTACAGGGGGCGACGGGTGAAGCTTTCTTT. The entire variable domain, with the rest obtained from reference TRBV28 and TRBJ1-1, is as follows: DVKVTQSSRYLVKRTGEKVFLECVQDMDHENMFWYRQDPGLGLRLIYFSYDVKMKEKGDIPEGYSVSREKKERFSLILESASTNQTSMYLCASRLQGATGEAFFGQGTRLTVV.

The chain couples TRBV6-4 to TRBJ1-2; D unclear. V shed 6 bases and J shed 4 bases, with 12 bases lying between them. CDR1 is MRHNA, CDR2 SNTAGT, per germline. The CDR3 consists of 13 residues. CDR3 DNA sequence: TGTGCCAGCAGAGGATTTGGAAGCTATGGCTACACCTTC. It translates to CASRGFGSYGYTF.

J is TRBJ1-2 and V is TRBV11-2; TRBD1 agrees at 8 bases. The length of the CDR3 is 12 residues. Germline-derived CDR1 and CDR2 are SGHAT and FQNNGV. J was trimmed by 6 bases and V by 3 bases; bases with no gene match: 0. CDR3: CASSLTGDGYTF. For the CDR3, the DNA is TGTGCCAGCAGCTTGACAGGGGATGGCTACACCTTC. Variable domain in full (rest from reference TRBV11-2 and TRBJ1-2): EAGVAQSPRYKIIEKRQSVAFWCNPISGHATLYWYQQILGQGPKLLIQFQNNGVVDDSQLPKDRFSAERLKGVDSTLKIQPAKLEDSAVYLCASSLTGDGYTFGSGTRLTVV.

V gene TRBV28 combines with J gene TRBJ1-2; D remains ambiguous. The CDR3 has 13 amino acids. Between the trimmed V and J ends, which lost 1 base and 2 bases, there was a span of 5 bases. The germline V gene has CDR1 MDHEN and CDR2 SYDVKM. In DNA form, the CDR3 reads TGTGCCAGCAGTTTATCCGTCAACTATGGCTACACCTTC. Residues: CASSLSVNYGYTF.

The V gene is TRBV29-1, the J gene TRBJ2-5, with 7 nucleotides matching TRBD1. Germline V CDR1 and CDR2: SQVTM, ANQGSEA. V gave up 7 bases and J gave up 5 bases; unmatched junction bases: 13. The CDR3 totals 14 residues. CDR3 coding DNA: TGCAGCGCAATAGGGGGCGTCACTGGGGAGACCCAGTACTTC. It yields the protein CSAIGGVTGETQYF.

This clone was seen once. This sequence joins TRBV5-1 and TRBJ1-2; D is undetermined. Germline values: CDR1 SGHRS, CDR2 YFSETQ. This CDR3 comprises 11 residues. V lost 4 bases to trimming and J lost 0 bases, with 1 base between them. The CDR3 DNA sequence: TGCGCCAGCAGCGCTAACTATGGCTACACCTTC. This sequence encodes CASSANYGYTF.

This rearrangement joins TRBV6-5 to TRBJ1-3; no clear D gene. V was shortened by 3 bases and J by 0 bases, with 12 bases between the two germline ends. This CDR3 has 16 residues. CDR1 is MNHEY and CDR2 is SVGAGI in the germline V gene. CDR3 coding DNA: TGTGCCAGCAGTTATAATAGGGAACTCTCTGGAAACACCATATATTTT. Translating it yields CASSYNRELSGNTIYF.

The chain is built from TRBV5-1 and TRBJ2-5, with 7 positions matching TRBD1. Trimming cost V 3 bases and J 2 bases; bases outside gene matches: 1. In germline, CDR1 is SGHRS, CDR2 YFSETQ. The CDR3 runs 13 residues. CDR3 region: CASSWDSQETQYF. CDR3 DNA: TGCGCCAGCAGCTGGGACAGTCAAGAGACCCAGTACTTC.

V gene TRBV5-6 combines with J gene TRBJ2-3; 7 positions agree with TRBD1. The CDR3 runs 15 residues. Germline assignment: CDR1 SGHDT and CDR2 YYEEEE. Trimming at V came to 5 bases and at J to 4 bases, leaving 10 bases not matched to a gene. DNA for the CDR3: TGTGCCAGCAGTCAACAGGGGTTAGGGTCAGATACGCAGTATTTT. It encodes CASSQQGLGSDTQYF.